These T cell receptor beta chains were read from a single sample in a study of T cell repertoires in cytomegalovirus infection. TCRdb redid the calling of the reads with MiXCR, one entry per CDR3 protein. The data contain about 160,000 distinct CDR3 sequences, approximately 17% of them seen just once; the ten biggest clones take up 18%. Source material: CD8+ T cells from PBMCs. These receptors were obtained from a human donor in good health (CMV status not recorded). Some clones in this sample may be carry-over from other donors' samples. Each CDR3 is given with its conserved first and last residue. Each record gives: V gene, J gene, clone size, D gene, CDR3 protein. D genes are given only for firm matches. The size entry is marked missing in some rows and otherwise reads once, few, many or a size class.

V: TRBV7-9; J: TRBJ1-3; size: few; D: -; CDR3: CASSAHGENTIYF
V: TRBV9; J: TRBJ2-1; size: -; D: -; CDR3: CASTGRGNEQFF
V: TRBV4-3; J: TRBJ2-7; size: many; D: -; CDR3: CASSQDRQYYEQYF
V: TRBV19; J: TRBJ2-1; size: few; D: TRBD2; CDR3: CASSIRLAESAGQFF
V: TRBV20-1; J: TRBJ2-3; size: few; D: TRBD1; CDR3: CSAQGGDTQYF
V: TRBV12-3/TRBV12-4; J: TRBJ1-5; size: -; D: TRBD1; CDR3: CASRGTGGFDQPQHF
V: TRBV4-1; J: TRBJ1-1; size: few; D: -; CDR3: CASSHGPDGSNTEAFF
V: TRBV29-1; J: TRBJ2-1; size: -; D: -; CDR3: CSVEWRSSYNEQFF
V: TRBV28; J: TRBJ1-6; size: few; D: -; CDR3: CASSFYRSWISPLHF
V: TRBV6-2/TRBV6-3; J: TRBJ1-6; size: -; D: -; CDR3: CAILPGAGYNSPLHF
V: TRBV7-9; J: TRBJ1-2; size: few; D: TRBD1; CDR3: CASSLEPGQSYGYTF
V: TRBV7-8; J: TRBJ1-5; size: few; D: -; CDR3: CASSLGGTADSNQPQHF
V: TRBV7-2; J: TRBJ2-1; size: many; D: -; CDR3: CASSLEPDEQFF
V: TRBV28; J: TRBJ1-1; size: -; D: -; CDR3: CASSKYRMNTEAFF
V: TRBV7-9; J: TRBJ2-1; size: few; D: -; CDR3: CASSRDPPGRSSYNEQFF
V: TRBV10-3; J: TRBJ2-1; size: once; D: TRBD2; CDR3: CAISGVSGSSDEQFF
V: TRBV7-2; J: TRBJ2-3; size: few; D: -; CDR3: CASSFNPGSADTQYF
V: TRBV7-2; J: TRBJ2-1; size: few; D: TRBD2; CDR3: CASSPPRTSGRPEQFF
V: TRBV9; J: TRBJ2-5; size: few; D: -; CDR3: CASSAPVGGQETQYF
V: TRBV5-1; J: TRBJ2-7; size: -; D: TRBD1; CDR3: CASSPVPGQSLGSPYEQYF
V: TRBV7-8; J: TRBJ2-7; size: -; D: -; CDR3: CASSLVDHEQYF
V: TRBV11-2; J: TRBJ1-1; size: -; D: -; CDR3: CASSSPRGRRMNTEAFF
V: TRBV2; J: TRBJ2-7; size: -; D: TRBD2; CDR3: CASRTSVSYEQYF
V: TRBV28; J: TRBJ2-4; size: -; D: -; CDR3: CASSFDAGSAKNIQYF
V: TRBV20-1; J: TRBJ2-2; size: -; D: -; CDR3: CSARDDDGNTGELFF
V: TRBV20-1; J: TRBJ1-1; size: few; D: -; CDR3: CSAPRVRANTEAFF
V: TRBV28; J: TRBJ2-7; size: few; D: -; CDR3: CASRDSDYEQYF
V: TRBV28; J: TRBJ1-2; size: few; D: -; CDR3: CASSLNYGYTF
V: TRBV7-4; J: TRBJ1-6; size: -; D: -; CDR3: CASSFPRATGDSPLHF
V: TRBV28; J: TRBJ2-5; size: -; D: -; CDR3: CASALRAQETQYF
V: TRBV28; J: TRBJ1-1; size: few; D: -; CDR3: CGISRRTEAFF
V: TRBV7-6; J: TRBJ2-5; size: few; D: -; CDR3: CASSLRLAEETQYF
V: TRBV15; J: TRBJ1-3; size: -; D: -; CDR3: CATQLGNTIYF
V: TRBV29-1; J: TRBJ2-3; size: few; D: -; CDR3: CSVDRRGPSTDTQYF
V: TRBV6-2/TRBV6-3; J: TRBJ2-7; size: -; D: -; CDR3: CASSYTDEEQYF
V: TRBV7-9; J: TRBJ2-7; size: -; D: TRBD1; CDR3: CASSSETGITYEQYF
V: TRBV2; J: TRBJ1-6; size: few; D: -; CDR3: CASSGGPSSYNSPLHF
V: TRBV27; J: TRBJ2-1; size: few; D: -; CDR3: CASTGIYNEQFF
V: TRBV7-8; J: TRBJ2-1; size: few; D: -; CDR3: CASTRGPRGGFSYNEQFF
V: TRBV7-8; J: TRBJ1-2; size: few; D: -; CDR3: CASSSVVDPGIYGYTF
V: TRBV2; J: TRBJ1-2; size: few; D: -; CDR3: CATQGTTDRVYGYTF
V: TRBV7-2; J: TRBJ2-7; size: medium-sized; D: -; CDR3: CASSPPGGLSYEQYF
V: TRBV28; J: TRBJ2-1; size: few; D: -; CDR3: CASSLWGGEQFF